The T cell receptor beta chain described here comes from a study of blood T cell repertoires in COVID-19 (TCRdb year 2020). For the study in its entirety: Samples covering the acute and convalescent phases of COVID-19 were provided by collaborators in the United States, Italy and Spain. The prospective study material was composed of cDNA or gDNA derived from T cells, B-cell-depleted T cells, or PBMCs. Subjects who had been exposed to COVID-19, were actively infected with it, or had recovered from it provided the deeply sampled blood TCRbeta repertoires that made up the dataset. The repertoires were made available in a free public database intended to serve as a resource for research on the immune response to SARS-CoV-2. Samples came from the ongoing ImmuneRACE study (first 160 participants) plus 1,254 subjects from 6 global collaborators. Nearly every sample came with metadata listing a de-identified subject ID, COVID-19 status, age in years and sex. HLA class I and class II types, where available, came from metadata supplied by the sample provider rather than from assay-based typing.

Summary of the overall study and its limitations: Clinical and demographic metadata were provided uncurated, with the amount varying by source and participant.

Based on the germline V gene, the CDR1 and CDR2 sequences are SGHVS and FNYEAQ. V gives up 5 bases and J gives up 1 base, and the segment between their germline ends measures 8 bases. The CDR3 numbers 13 residues from cysteine through phenylalanine. Only CDR3 DNA remains: 39 bases, in frame from the first base. The immunoSEQ Assay, a bias-controlled multiplex PCR, was used to amplify TCRbeta CDR3 regions from genomic DNA. For the original study's pipeline: The number of nucleated cells in each sample was estimated from the amplification of reference gene primers within the assay. Sequence reads were collapsed and filtered to measure the absolute abundance of every unique TCRbeta CDR3 rearrangement. Productive Simpson clonality was computed per sample as the square root of Simpson's diversity index over productive rearrangements. This immuneACCESS table, as held by TCRdb, lists in-frame sequences with V and J called but not all clones. Of the missing ones, under half trace to an unresolved V gene in checked studies; the others have no known cause. V and J calls and clone size come straight from that table; D and trimming were deduced from the DNA. The sample table records about 210,000 clones; approximately 85% of these occur just once. The ten largest clones capture 2% to 3% of the sample.

One collaborating source in Seattle enrolled patients while the patients were actively infected and followed the patients over time throughout the course of disease. The collaborating institutions used their own protocols to collect whole blood in K2EDTA tubes. For TCRbeta analysis, collaborators shipped samples as frozen whole blood, isolated PBMCs, or DNA extracted from either of those sample types. In the case of this clone: It lacks a known antigen. Base qualities are not provided; no much larger clone lies one nucleotide away.

This TCR was recovered from a woman between 65 and 79 years old with COVID-19, enrolled during active disease. This chain joins TRBV7-6 to TRBJ1-1, with no reliable assignment of the D segment. Material: peripheral blood. The nucleotide sequence is given as TGTGCCAGCAGCCCCAGGCCGAACACTGAAGCTTTCTTT. Its translation reads: CASSPRPNTEAFF.